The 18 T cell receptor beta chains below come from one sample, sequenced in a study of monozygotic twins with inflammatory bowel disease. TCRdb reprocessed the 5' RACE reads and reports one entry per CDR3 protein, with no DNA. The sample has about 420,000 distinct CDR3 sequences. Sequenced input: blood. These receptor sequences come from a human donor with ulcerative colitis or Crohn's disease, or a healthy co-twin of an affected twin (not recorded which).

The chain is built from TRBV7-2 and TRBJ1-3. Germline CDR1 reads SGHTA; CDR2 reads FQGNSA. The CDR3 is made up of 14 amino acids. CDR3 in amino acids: CASSLGGAGNTIYF.

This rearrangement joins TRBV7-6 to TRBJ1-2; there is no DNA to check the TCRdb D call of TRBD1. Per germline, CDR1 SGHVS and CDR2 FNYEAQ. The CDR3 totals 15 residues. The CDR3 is CASSPRTGTNYGYTF.

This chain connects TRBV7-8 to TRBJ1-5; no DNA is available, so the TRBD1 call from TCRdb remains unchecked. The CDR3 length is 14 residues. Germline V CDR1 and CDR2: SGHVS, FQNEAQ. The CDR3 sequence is CASTIQGLDQPQHF. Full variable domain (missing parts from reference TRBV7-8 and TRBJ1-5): GAGVSQSPRYKVAKRGQDVALRCDPISGHVSLFWYQQALGQGPEFLTYFQNEAQLDKSGLPSDRFFAERPEGSVSTLKIQRTQQEDSAVYLCASTIQGLDQPQHFGDGTRLSIL.

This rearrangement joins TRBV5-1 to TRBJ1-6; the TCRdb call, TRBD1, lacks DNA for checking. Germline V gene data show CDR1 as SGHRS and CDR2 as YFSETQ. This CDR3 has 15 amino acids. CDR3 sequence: CASSLGTVNNSPLHF.

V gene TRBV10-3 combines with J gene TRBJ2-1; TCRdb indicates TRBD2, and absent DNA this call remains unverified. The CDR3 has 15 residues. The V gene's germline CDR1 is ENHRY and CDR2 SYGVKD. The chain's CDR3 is CAIGGTSGGHNEQFF.

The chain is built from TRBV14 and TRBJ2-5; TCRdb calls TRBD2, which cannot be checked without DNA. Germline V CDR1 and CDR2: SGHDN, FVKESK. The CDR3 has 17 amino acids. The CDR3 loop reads CASSSSGGHPLKETQYF.

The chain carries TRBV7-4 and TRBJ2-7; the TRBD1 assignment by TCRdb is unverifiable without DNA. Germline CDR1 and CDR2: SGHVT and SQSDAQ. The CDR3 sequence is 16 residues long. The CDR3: CASSLADRKRVYEQYF.

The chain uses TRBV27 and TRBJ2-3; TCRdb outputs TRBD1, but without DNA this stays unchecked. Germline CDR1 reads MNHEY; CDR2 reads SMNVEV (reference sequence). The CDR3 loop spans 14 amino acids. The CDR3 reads CASRTIQGSDTQYF.

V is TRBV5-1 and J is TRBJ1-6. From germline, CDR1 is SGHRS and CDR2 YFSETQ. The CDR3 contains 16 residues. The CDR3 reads CASSLAPGAGDSPLHF.

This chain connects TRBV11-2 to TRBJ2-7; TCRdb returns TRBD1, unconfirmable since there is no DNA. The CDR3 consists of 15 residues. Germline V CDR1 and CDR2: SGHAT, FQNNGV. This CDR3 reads CASSPPGSRGHEQYF.

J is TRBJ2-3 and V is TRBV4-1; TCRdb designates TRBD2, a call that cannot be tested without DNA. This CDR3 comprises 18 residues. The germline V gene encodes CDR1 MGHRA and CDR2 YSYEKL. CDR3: CASSQEKWTSFGTDTQYF.

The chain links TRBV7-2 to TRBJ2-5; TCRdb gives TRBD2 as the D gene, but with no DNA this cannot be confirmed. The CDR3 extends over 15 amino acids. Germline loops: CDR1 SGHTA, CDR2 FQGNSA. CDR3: CASSFRTSGRETQYF. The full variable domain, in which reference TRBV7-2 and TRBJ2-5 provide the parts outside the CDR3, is GAGVSQSPSNKVTEKGKDVELRCDPISGHTALYWYRQSLGQGLEFLIYFQGNSAPDKSGLPSDRFSAERTGGSVSTLTIQRTQQEDSAVYLCASSFRTSGRETQYFGPGTRLLVL.

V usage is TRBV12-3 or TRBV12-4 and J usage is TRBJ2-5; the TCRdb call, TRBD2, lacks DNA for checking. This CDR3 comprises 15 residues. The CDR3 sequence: CASSRRTSGQETQYF.

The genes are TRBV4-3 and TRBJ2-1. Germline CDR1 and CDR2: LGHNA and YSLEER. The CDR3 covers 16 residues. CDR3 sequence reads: CASSQETASPYNEQFF.

CDR3 amino acids: CASSRDRVLNTEAFF. This sequence joins TRBV7-2 and TRBJ1-1; absent DNA, TCRdb's TRBD1 call cannot be checked. Germline V gene sequence: CDR1 SGHTA, CDR2 FQGNSA. There are 15 residues in the CDR3.

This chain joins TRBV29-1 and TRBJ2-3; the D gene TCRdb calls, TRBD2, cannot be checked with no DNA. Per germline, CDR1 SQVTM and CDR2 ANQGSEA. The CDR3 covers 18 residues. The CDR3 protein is CSVRGASGSNWGTDTQYF.

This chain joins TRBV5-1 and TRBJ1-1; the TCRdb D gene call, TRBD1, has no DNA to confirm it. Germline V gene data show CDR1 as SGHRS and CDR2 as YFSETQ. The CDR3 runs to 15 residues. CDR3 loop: CASSPRQGAVTEAFF.

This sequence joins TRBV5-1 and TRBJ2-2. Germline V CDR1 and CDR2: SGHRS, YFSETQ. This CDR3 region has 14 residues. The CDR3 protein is CASSLGRGSGELFF.